A selection of T cell receptor beta chains follows, all from one sample in a study of T-cell memory formation after mild COVID-19. TCRdb fed the 5' RACE reads into MiXCR, producing one record per CDR3 protein. This sample yields roughly 610,000 distinct CDR3 sequences, of which around a sixth are seen a single time; roughly 7.8% belongs to the top ten. Sequencing used PBMCs or a T cell subset sorted from them (not recorded which). The receptor set was obtained from an adult woman who had mild COVID-19 (a few samples of this study predate the infection). Cell type and time point are not known. The CDR3 runs from the conserved cysteine through the conserved F or W. D genes are given only for firm matches. The size of a clone is reported for some rows only, either as once, few or many, or as a class for expanded clones.

clone_size	j_call	v_call	d_call	cdr3_aa	cdr3_nt
NA	TRBJ2-1	TRBV5-1	NA	CASSFRGDEQFF	TGCGCCAGCAGCTTCAGGGGGGATGAGCAGTTCTTC
NA	TRBJ1-1	TRBV29-1	TRBD1	CSGRQGAPTEAFF	TGCAGCGGAAGACAGGGGGCGCCTACTGAAGCTTTCTTT
many	TRBJ1-1	TRBV12-3/TRBV12-4	TRBD1	CASSLQPRTGNTEAFF	TGTGCCAGCAGTTTACAACCGAGGACAGGGAACACTGAAGCTTTCTTT
NA	TRBJ1-1	TRBV7-9	NA	CASSLTGSDLNTEAFF	TGTGCCAGCAGCTTAACCGGGTCTGATCTTAACACTGAAGCTTTCTTT
NA	TRBJ2-1	TRBV5-1	NA	CASSLVGAARNEQFF	TGCGCCAGCAGCTTGGTCGGGGCCGCGCGCAATGAGCAGTTCTTC
few	TRBJ1-5	TRBV19	TRBD1	CASLGQGLSSNQPQHF	TGTGCCAGCCTTGGACAGGGTCTTTCTAGCAATCAGCCCCAGCATTTT
NA	TRBJ2-6	TRBV20-1	NA	CSASTGPGANVLTF	TGCAGTGCTAGTACAGGGCCAGGGGCCAACGTCCTGACTTTC
NA	TRBJ1-2	TRBV7-3	TRBD1	CASSGIQGAGYTF	TGTGCCAGCAGCGGAATTCAGGGGGCGGGCTACACCTTC
NA	TRBJ1-6	TRBV18	NA	CASSPMGEVGSPLHF	TGTGCCAGCTCACCGATGGGGGAAGTGGGTTCACCCCTCCACTTT
few	TRBJ2-3	TRBV7-2	NA	CASSSVTGRDTQYF	TGTGCCAGCAGCTCAGTAACAGGGAGGGATACGCAGTATTTT
NA	TRBJ2-7	TRBV4-2	TRBD2	CASSQASGLAPNEQYF	TGTGCCAGCAGCCAGGCCTCGGGACTAGCCCCTAACGAGCAGTACTTC
NA	TRBJ1-1	TRBV5-1	TRBD1	CASVQGTGTVNTEAFF	TGCGCCAGCGTTCAGGGGACAGGGACTGTGAACACTGAAGCTTTCTTT
few	TRBJ2-7	TRBV4-2	TRBD1	CASSTPGQGVEQYF	TGTGCCAGCAGCACCCCGGGACAGGGGGTCGAGCAGTACTTC
NA	TRBJ1-1	TRBV10-3	NA	CAIWVGTANTEAFF	TGTGCCATCTGGGTCGGGACGGCGAACACTGAAGCTTTCTTT
NA	TRBJ2-1	TRBV12-3/TRBV12-4	NA	CASTLIQGVIYGSYNEQFF	TGTGCCAGCACCTTAATACAGGGCGTAATTTATGGCTCCTACAATGAGCAGTTCTTC
NA	TRBJ2-7	TRBV5-1	TRBD2	CASTVQGWRENVEQYF	TGCGCCAGCACCGTCCAAGGGTGGCGGGAGAACGTCGAGCAGTACTTC
few	TRBJ2-3	TRBV18	TRBD2	CASSPPWTSVHTQYF	TGTGCCAGCTCACCACCGTGGACTAGCGTTCATACGCAGTATTTT
few	TRBJ2-7	TRBV6-6	NA	CASYAGGGDEQYF	TGTGCCAGCTACGCAGGTGGTGGCGACGAGCAGTACTTC
few	TRBJ1-2	TRBV25-1	TRBD1	CASSPGTGGYTF	TGTGCCAGCAGCCCCGGGACAGGAGGCTACACCTTC
NA	TRBJ2-1	TRBV30	NA	CAWSVRRRRVEQFF	TGTGCCTGGAGTGTACGCAGGCGGCGGGTGGAGCAGTTCTTC
NA	TRBJ1-2	TRBV4-1	NA	CASSNPGSRFYGYTF	TGCGCCAGCAGCAATCCCGGGAGCCGATTTTATGGCTACACCTTC
few	TRBJ2-7	TRBV12-3/TRBV12-4	TRBD1	CASSSLPRDRARHEQYF	TGTGCCAGCAGTTCCCTCCCCCGGGACAGGGCTCGTCACGAGCAGTACTTC
once	TRBJ1-1	TRBV2	NA	CASTQLLQGRAEAFF	TGTGCCAGCACCCAGCTTCTACAGGGTAGGGCTGAAGCTTTCTTT
NA	TRBJ1-6	TRBV6-1	NA	CASSELMAANSPLHF	TGTGCCAGCAGTGAATTGATGGCGGCCAATTCACCCCTCCACTTT
NA	TRBJ2-2	TRBV5-1	TRBD2	CASSLPSSGITGELFF	TGCGCCAGCAGCCTACCCTCTAGCGGGATAACCGGGGAGCTGTTTTTT
few	TRBJ2-3	TRBV11-2	TRBD2	CASSFDTSGIYTDTQYF	TGTGCCAGCAGCTTCGATACTAGCGGGATATACACAGATACGCAGTATTTT
few	TRBJ1-2	TRBV9	NA	CASSPRQAAGFYGYTF	TGTGCCAGCAGCCCCCGACAGGCGGCGGGCTTCTATGGCTACACCTTC
NA	TRBJ2-7	TRBV2	TRBD1	CASVLDRGQEQYF	TGTGCCAGCGTACTTGACAGGGGGCAGGAGCAGTACTTC
NA	TRBJ2-1	TRBV5-1	TRBD1	CASSPRLTGAGYNEQFF	TGCGCCAGCAGCCCCCGTTTGACAGGGGCAGGCTACAATGAGCAGTTCTTC
few	TRBJ2-7	TRBV6-2/TRBV6-3	NA	CASSYSAKTYFYEQYF	TGTGCCAGCAGTTACTCGGCAAAAACCTACTTCTACGAGCAGTACTTC
NA	TRBJ1-4	TRBV12-3/TRBV12-4	NA	CASSFMDSLNEKLFF	TGTGCCAGCAGTTTTATGGACAGCCTTAATGAAAAACTGTTTTTT
NA	TRBJ2-7	TRBV29-1	NA	CRDGFYEQYF	TGCCGCGACGGATTCTACGAGCAGTACTTC
many	TRBJ1-6	TRBV5-1	NA	CASSLDLGAKGSPLHF	TGCGCCAGCAGCTTGGACCTGGGGGCTAAGGGGTCACCCCTCCACTTT
few	TRBJ2-7	TRBV2	TRBD2	CASSEGVGLADSYEQYF	TGTGCCAGCAGTGAAGGCGTGGGACTAGCGGACTCCTACGAGCAGTACTTC
NA	TRBJ1-5	TRBV2	NA	CASSEGRKNQPQHF	TGTGCCAGCAGTGAAGGCAGGAAAAATCAGCCCCAGCATTTT
many	TRBJ1-1	TRBV20-1	NA	CSARDGRDTEAFF	TGCAGTGCTAGAGATGGGAGGGACACTGAAGCTTTCTTT
few	TRBJ2-5	TRBV4-1	NA	CASRGVRETQYF	TGCGCCAGCAGAGGGGTTAGGGAGACCCAGTACTTC
NA	TRBJ2-7	TRBV11-2	TRBD2	CASSPLAGPALGEQYF	TGTGCCAGCAGCCCACTAGCGGGACCTGCTCTAGGAGAGCAGTACTTC
few	TRBJ2-7	TRBV6-5	TRBD1	CASSYSAGGSSYEQYF	TGTGCCAGCAGTTACTCGGCAGGGGGCAGCTCCTACGAGCAGTACTTC
NA	TRBJ2-5	TRBV20-1	NA	CSARDLGRQETQYF	TGCAGTGCTAGAGATCTCGGACGGCAAGAGACCCAGTACTTC
few	TRBJ2-7	TRBV5-1	NA	CASSLEPIGEQYF	TGCGCCAGCAGCTTGGAACCCATCGGGGAGCAGTACTTC